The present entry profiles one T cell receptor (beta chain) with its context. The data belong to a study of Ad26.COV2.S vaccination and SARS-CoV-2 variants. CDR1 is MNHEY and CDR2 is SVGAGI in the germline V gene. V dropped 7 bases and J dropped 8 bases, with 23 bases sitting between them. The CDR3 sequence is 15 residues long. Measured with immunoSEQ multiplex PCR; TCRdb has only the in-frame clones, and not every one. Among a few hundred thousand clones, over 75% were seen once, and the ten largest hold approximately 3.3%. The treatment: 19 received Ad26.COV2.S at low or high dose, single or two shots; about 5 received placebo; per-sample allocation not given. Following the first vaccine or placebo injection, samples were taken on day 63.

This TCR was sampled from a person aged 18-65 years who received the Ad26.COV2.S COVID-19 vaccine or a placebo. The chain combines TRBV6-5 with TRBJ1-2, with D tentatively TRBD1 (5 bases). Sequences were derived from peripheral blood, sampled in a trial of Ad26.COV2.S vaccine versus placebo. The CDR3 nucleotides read TGTGCCAGCATACTCAGGACACTCGGGGCTGAAGGCTACACCTTC. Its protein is CASILRTLGAEGYTF.